This T cell receptor beta chain is drawn from a study of T-cell reconstitution after alpha-beta-depleted transplantation in children. Preparation of the TCRbeta library involved a method that used unique molecular identifiers. TCRdb reprocessed the PCR reads via MiXCR and lists one record per CDR3 protein. The table shows 20,000 to 25,000 distinct CDR3 sequences, with roughly a tenth occurring only once. Germline CDR1 MDHEN, CDR2 SYDVKM. V gave up 5 bases and J gave up 1 base, with 6 bases separating them. The CDR3 sequence is 13 residues long. This clonotype was seen ten or more times. The sequences come from PBMCs from the stem cell graft donor, collected from the stem cell graft. The TCR comes from a human donor who donated a stem cell graft to a child with chronic granulomatous disease. The chain recombines TRBV28 with TRBJ1-5, with D hard to call. This CDR3 reads CASSRKSNQPQHF. DNA of the CDR3: TGTGCCAGCAGTCGTAAAAGCAATCAGCCCCAGCATTTT. Filled out from reference TRBV28 and TRBJ1-5, the complete variable domain reads DVKVTQSSRYLVKRTGEKVFLECVQDMDHENMFWYRQDPGLGLRLIYFSYDVKMKEKGDIPEGYSVSREKKERFSLILESASTNQTSMYLCASSRKSNQPQHFGDGTRLSIL.